The sequence of this T cell receptor (beta chain) was determined in a study of a mutant IDH1 vaccine in newly diagnosed glioma. Overall study: Vaccination was launched 4-6 weeks after radiotherapy alone, or with temozolomide cycles. Patients had received radiotherapy, temozolomide, or both previously, most receiving both.

Only in-frame clones appear in the TCRdb table, and some are missing; sequencing was by immunoSEQ multiplex PCR. The sample lists roughly 40,000 clones, roughly nine tenths seen once, with approximately 2.4% in the top ten. With respect to this clone: Its antigen is unidentified.

Documented time point: week 5, during vaccination. A 20-mer mutant IDH1 peptide at 300 ug was injected subcutaneously with topical imiquimod. Sample: PBMCs, taken from a glioma patient whose treatment included an IDH1 peptide vaccine. The sequence was collected from a man between 45 and 60 years old with glioma.

The CDR3 region has the DNA TGCGCCAGCAGCGGTCAGGGCGGGTCAGCGATACGGGAGCAGTACTTC. Translating it yields CASSGQGGSAIREQYF. The chain uses TRBV5-1 and TRBJ2-7; possibly TRBD1 or TRBD2 for D (5 bases each). Between the trimmed V and J ends, which lost 4 bases and 7 bases, there was a span of 24 bases. The CDR3 is 16 amino acids. Germline V lookup: CDR1 SGHRS, CDR2 YFSETQ.